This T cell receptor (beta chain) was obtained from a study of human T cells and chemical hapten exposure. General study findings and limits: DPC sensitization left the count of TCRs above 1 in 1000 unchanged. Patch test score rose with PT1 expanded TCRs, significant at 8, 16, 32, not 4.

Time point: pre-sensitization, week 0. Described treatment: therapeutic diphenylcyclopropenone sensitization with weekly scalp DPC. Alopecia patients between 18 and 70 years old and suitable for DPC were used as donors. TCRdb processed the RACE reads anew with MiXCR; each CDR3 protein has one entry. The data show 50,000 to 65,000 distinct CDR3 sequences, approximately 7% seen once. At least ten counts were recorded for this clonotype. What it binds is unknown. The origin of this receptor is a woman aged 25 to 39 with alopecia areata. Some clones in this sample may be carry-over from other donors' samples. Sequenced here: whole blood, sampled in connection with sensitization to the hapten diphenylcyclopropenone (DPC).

Here the CDR3 DNA reads TGTGCCAGCACCCGGGGGCCTCCCGGCGAGCAGTACTTC. Protein: CASTRGPPGEQYF. The gene calls are TRBV12-3 or TRBV12-4 and TRBJ2-7; D possibly uses TRBD1 or TRBD2 (6 bases each). V was shortened by 7 bases and J by 6 bases, with 16 bases between the two germline ends. This CDR3 spans 13 amino acids.